The subject of this entry is one T cell receptor (beta chain). TCRdb's copy holds only in-frame clones and misses some; the assay was immunoSEQ multiplex PCR. The sample shows 210,000 or so clones, about nine tenths of them seen only once. V was clipped by 3 bases and J by 5 bases, with 29 bases between them. This CDR3 comprises 19 residues. CDR1 DFQATT and CDR2 SNEGSKA come from the germline V gene (reference sequence). This sample was included in a study of blood T cell repertoires in COVID-19. This clonotype was sampled from a woman aged 60-75 years with acute or convalescent COVID-19. The chain uses TRBV20-1 and TRBJ1-3, with D possibly being TRBD1 (6 bases). Sequencing was carried out using peripheral blood. The CDR3 sequence is CSASPIGERTAGGRNTIYF. The CDR3 coding sequence is TGCAGTGCTAGTCCCATTGGTGAAAGGACAGCCGGAGGCCGAAACACCATATATTTT.